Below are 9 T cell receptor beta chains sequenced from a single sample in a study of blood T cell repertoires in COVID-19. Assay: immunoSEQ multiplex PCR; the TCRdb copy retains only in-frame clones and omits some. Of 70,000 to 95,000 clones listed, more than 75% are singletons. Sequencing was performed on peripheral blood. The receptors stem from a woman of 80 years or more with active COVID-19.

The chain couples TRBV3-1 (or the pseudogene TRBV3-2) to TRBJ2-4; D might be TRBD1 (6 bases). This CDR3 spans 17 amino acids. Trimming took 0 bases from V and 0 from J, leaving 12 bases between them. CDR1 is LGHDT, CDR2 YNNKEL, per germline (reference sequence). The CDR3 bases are TGTGCCAGCAGCCAAGATCGAACAGGGCGAGCCAAAAACATTCAGTACTTC. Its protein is CASSQDRTGRAKNIQYF.

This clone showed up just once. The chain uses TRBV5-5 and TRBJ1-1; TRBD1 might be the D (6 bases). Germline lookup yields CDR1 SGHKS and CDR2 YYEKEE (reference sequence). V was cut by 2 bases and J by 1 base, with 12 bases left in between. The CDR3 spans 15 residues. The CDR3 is CASSFFGQRNTEAFF. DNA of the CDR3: TGTGCCAGCAGCTTTTTCGGACAGAGGAACACTGAAGCTTTCTTT.

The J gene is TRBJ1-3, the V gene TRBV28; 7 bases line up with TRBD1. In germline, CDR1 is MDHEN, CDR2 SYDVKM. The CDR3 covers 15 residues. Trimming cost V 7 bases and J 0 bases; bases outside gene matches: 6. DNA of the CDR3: TGTGCCAGCACTATGGGACAGAACTCTGGAAACACCATATATTTT. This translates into CASTMGQNSGNTIYF.

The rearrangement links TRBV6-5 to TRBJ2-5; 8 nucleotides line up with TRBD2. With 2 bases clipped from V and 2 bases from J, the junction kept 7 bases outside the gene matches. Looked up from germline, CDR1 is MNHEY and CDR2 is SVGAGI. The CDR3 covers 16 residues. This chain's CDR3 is CASSYGASGSQETQYF. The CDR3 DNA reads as TGTGCCAGCAGTTACGGGGCCAGCGGGAGTCAAGAGACCCAGTACTTC.

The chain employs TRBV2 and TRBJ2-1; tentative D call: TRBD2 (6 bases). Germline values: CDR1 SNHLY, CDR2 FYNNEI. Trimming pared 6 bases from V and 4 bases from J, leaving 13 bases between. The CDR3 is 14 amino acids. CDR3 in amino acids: CASRGAGLYNEQFF. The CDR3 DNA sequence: TGTGCCAGCAGAGGGGCGGGATTATACAATGAGCAGTTCTTC.

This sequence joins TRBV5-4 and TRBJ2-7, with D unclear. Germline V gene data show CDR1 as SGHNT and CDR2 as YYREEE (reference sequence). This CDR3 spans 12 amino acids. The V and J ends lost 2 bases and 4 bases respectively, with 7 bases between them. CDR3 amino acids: CASSFHSYEQYF. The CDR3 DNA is TGTGCCAGCAGCTTCCACTCATACGAGCAGTACTTC.

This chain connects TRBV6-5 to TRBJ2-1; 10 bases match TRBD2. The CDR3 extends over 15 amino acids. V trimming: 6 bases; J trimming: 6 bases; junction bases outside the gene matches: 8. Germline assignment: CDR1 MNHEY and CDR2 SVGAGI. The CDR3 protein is CASRSVLAGVNEQFF. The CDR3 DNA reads TGTGCCAGCAGGTCCGTCCTAGCGGGAGTCAATGAGCAGTTCTTC.

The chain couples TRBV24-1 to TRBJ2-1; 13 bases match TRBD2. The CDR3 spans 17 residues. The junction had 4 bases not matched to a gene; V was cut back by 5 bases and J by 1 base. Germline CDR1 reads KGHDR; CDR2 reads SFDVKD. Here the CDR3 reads CATSARLAGGSYNEQFF. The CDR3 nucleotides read TGTGCCACCAGTGCCAGACTAGCGGGAGGTTCCTACAATGAGCAGTTCTTC.

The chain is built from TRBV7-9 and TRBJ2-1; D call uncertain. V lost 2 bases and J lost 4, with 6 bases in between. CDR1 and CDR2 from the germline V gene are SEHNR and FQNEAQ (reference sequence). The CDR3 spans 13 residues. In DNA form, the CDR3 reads TGTGCCAGCAGCTTATTACGGTACAATGAGCAGTTCTTC. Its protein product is CASSLLRYNEQFF.